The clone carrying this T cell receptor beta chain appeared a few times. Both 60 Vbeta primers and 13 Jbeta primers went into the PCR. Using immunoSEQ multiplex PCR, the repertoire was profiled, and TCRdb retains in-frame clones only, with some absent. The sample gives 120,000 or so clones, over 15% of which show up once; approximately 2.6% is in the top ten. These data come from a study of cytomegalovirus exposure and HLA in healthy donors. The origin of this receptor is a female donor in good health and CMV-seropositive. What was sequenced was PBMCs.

The CDR3 is CASSPWSGIGPYEQYF. DNA for the CDR3: TGTGCCAGCTCACCATGGTCCGGGATCGGTCCCTACGAGCAGTACTTC. This chain connects TRBV18 to TRBJ2-7, with D tentatively TRBD2 (5 bases). The CDR3 spans 16 residues. V was clipped by 2 bases and J by 2 bases, with 16 bases between them. Germline lookup yields CDR1 KGHSH and CDR2 LQKENI.